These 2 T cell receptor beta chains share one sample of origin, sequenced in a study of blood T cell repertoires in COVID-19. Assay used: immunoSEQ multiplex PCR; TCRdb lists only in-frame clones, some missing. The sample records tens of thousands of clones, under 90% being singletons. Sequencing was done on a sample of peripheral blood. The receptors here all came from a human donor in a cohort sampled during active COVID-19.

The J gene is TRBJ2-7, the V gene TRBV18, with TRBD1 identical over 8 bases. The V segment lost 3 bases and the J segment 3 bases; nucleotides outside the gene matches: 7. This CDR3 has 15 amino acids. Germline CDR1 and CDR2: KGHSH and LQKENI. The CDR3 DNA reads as TGTGCCAGCTCACCGCCCGACAGGGGAGGCTACGAGCAGTACTTC. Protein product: CASSPPDRGGYEQYF. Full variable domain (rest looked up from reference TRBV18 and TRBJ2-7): NAGVMQNPRHLVRRRGQEARLRCSPMKGHSHVYWYRQLPEEGLKFMVYLQKENIIDESGMPKERFSAEFPKEGPSILRIQQVVRGDSAAYFCASSPPDRGGYEQYFGPGTRLTVT.

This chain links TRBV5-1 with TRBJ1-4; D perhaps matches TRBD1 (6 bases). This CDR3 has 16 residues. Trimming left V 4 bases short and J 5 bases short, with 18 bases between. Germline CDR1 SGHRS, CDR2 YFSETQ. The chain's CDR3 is CASSLGQGSVNEKLFF. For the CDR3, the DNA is TGCGCCAGCAGCCTGGGCCAGGGGTCGGTAAATGAAAAACTGTTTTTT.